This T cell receptor (beta chain) was sequenced in a study of blood T cell repertoires in COVID-19. Sequenced by immunoSEQ multiplex PCR; TCRdb stores in-frame clones only, minus some. The sample comprises under 200,000 clones, under 95% of which are singletons, and approximately 5% rests with the top ten. Looked up from germline, CDR1 is SGHTA and CDR2 is FQGNSA. The CDR3 runs to 14 residues. Unmatched junction bases numbered 5, after V lost 1 base and J lost 8 bases. This clonotype was obtained from a man younger than 30 with COVID-19, enrolled during active disease. The rearrangement uses TRBV7-2 and TRBJ1-2; TRBD1 matches 9 bases. What was sequenced was peripheral blood. CDR3 region: CASSLGHRGLGYTF. The CDR3 DNA follows: TGTGCCAGCAGCTTAGGGCACAGGGGGCTCGGCTACACCTTC.